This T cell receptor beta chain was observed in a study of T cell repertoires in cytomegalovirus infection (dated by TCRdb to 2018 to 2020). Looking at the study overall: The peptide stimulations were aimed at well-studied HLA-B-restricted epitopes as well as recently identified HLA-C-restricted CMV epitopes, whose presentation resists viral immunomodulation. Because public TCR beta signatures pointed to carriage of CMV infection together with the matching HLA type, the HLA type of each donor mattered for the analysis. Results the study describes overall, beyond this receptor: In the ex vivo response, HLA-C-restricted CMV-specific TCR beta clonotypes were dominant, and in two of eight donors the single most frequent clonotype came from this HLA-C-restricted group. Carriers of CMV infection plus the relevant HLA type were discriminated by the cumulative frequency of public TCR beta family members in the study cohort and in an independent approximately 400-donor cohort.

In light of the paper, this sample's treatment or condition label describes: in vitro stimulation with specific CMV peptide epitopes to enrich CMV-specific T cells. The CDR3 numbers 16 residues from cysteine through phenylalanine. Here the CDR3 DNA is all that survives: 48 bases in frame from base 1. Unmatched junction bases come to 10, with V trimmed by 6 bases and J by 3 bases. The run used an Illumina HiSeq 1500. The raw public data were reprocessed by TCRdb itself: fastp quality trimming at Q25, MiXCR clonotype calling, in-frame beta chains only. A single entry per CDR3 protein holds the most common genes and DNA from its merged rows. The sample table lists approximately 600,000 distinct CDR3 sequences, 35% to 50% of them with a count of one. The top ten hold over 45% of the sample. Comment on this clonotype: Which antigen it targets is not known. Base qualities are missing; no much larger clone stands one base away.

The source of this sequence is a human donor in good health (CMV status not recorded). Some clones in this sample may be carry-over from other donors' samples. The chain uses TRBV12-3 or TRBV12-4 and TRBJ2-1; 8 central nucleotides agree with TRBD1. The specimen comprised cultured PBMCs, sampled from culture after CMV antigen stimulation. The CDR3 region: CASRLYRGANYNEQFF. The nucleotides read TGTGCCAGCAGACTTTACAGGGGGGCAAACTACAATGAGCAGTTCTTC.